The TCR beta chain described here comes from a study of blood T cell repertoires in COVID-19 (dated by TCRdb to 2018 to 2021). Background on the whole study: The collaborator samples originated in the United States, Italy and Spain and spanned the acute and convalescent phases of COVID-19. The material from the prospective study consisted of cDNA or gDNA derived from T cells, B-cell-depleted T cells, or PBMCs. The dataset comprised deeply sampled blood TCRbeta repertoires from subjects exposed to, actively infected with, or recovered from COVID-19. The repertoires were made available in a free public database intended to serve as a resource for research on the immune response to SARS-CoV-2. The samples were drawn from two sources: the first 160 participants of the ongoing ImmuneRACE study, and over 1,000 subjects contributed by 6 global collaborators. Nearly every sample came with metadata listing a de-identified subject ID, COVID-19 status, age in years and sex. Where available, HLA class I and class II types were taken from metadata supplied by the sample provider and were not determined by assay-based typing.

To note about this clone: What antigen it recognizes has not been identified. No base qualities exist here, and no much larger clone lies one base off it. This same CDR3 is encoded by further DNA sequences in the sample.

Enrolling through a virtual design, the prospective study's participants ranged in age from roughly 18 to 89 years and lived across about two dozen United States geographic areas. In the prospective study, participants were assigned to cohorts based on the clinical history participants reported in a screening survey and a study questionnaire. ImmuneRACE Cohort 3 recovered participants were defined by two consecutive negative NP/OP PCR tests, healthcare professional clearance, or symptom resolution. Mobile phlebotomists in the prospective study collected whole blood, serum and a nasopharyngeal or oropharyngeal swab from every participant. Participants in the prospective study had the option to provide additional blood draws and questionnaires over an approximately 2-month period. Before DNA extraction, prospective study blood samples were shipped either frozen or at room temperature. The immunoSEQ Assay, a bias-controlled multiplex PCR, was used to amplify TCRbeta CDR3 regions from genomic DNA. The paper's processing steps were these. Within the assay, amplification of reference gene primers was used to estimate how many nucleated cells each sample contained. To quantify the absolute abundance of each unique TCRbeta CDR3 rearrangement, sequence reads were collapsed and filtered. For each sample, productive Simpson clonality was calculated as the square root of Simpson's diversity index across productive rearrangements. Not all clones reach the TCRdb copy of this immuneACCESS table, which keeps in-frame sequences only. Checked studies attribute under half of the gap to unresolved V genes and leave the rest unexplained. The V and J calls and clone size come from that table; D and trimming were worked out from the DNA. The sample has about 200,000 clones on record, 80% to 85% of them singletons. The ten largest clones take up 7.5% of the sample.

The CDR1 and CDR2 encoded by the germline V gene (reference sequence) are SGHNT and YYREEE. A distance of 9 bases separates the germline ends of V and J, which lose 4 bases and 2 bases respectively. The cysteine opens and the phenylalanine closes a CDR3 of 13 amino acids. The read is trimmed to its CDR3 DNA, 39 bases read in frame from base 1. Overall study results and their limits: Clinical and demographic metadata were provided uncurated, with the amount varying by source and participant.

The rearranged segments are TRBV5-4 and TRBJ1-2, with TRBD1 as a weak D call on 6 bases. The receptor comes from a man aged 40-49 years who had recovered from COVID-19. Sequencing was done on a sample of PBMCs or T cells enriched from blood (not recorded which). The CDR3 amino acid sequence is: CASSLQGNYGYTF. In nucleotides, the sequence is TGTGCCAGCAGCCTTCAGGGGAACTATGGCTACACCTTC.